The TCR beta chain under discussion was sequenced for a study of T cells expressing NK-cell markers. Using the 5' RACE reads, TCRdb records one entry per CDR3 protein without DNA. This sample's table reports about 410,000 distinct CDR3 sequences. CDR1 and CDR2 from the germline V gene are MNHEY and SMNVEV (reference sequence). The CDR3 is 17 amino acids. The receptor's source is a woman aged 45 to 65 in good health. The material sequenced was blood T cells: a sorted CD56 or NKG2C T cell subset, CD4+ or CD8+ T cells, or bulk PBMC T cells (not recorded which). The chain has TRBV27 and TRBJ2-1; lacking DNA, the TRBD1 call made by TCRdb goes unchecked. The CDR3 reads CASSAFGTGTADNEQFF.